A single T cell receptor beta chain is shown here with its context. This specimen belongs to a study of blood T cell repertoires in COVID-19. Across the whole study: Samples taken during acute and convalescent COVID-19 were collected in the United States, Italy and Spain. PBMCs, B-cell-depleted T cells, or T cells were the source of the cDNA or gDNA that made up the material.

With 7 bases removed from V and 7 bases from J, the gap between germline ends came to 16 bases. This CDR3 is built from 13 residues. Germline V gene lookup returns CDR1 SGHAT and CDR2 FQNNGV. Original data processing: It was from reference gene primer amplification that nucleated cell counts were estimated. Using immunoSEQ multiplex PCR, the repertoire was profiled, and TCRdb retains in-frame clones only, with some absent. The V and J calls and clone size are taken from that table; D and trimming were inferred from the DNA. Among about 94,000 clones listed, 80% were seen once. This sequence was found in a human donor in a cohort sampled during active COVID-19. Specimen: peripheral blood. This chain connects TRBV11-2 to TRBJ1-1; no firm D call. Here the CDR3 reads CASKLLSRGEAFF. Written as DNA, the CDR3 is TGTGCCAGCAAACTCCTTTCGCGGGGTGAAGCTTTCTTT.